The present TCR beta chain was sequenced within a study of OX40 agonist ivuxolimab in advanced cancers. About the research overall: Of mixed ages from about 23 to 79 and averaging about 65 years, the group was about 86% male.

Study-level points and caveats: Within 6 weeks, CD4+ and CD8+ blood T cells expanded clonally at 0.1 to 3.0 mg/kg. At 0.1-3.0 mg/kg, partial responders had clonal expansion among the lowest observed.

Comments on this clone: What it binds is not known.

The V end lost 3 bases, the J end lost 0 bases, and 7 bases lay between the germline ends. CDR3 length: 13 amino acids. CDR1 SGHRS and CDR2 YFSETQ come from the germline V gene. The data were produced by immunoSEQ multiplex PCR, yet TCRdb's version contains in-frame clones alone and is incomplete. Here the sample spans 30,000 or so clones, approximately 81% being singletons. This rearrangement joins TRBV5-1 to TRBJ2-7, with D perhaps matching TRBD2 (6 bases). The clonotype originates from an adult with an advanced solid tumor such as melanoma, head and neck, liver or kidney cancer. The sample here was CD4+ or CD8+ T cells sorted from blood, taken in a trial of the OX40 agonist ivuxolimab. The CDR3 bases are TGCGCCAGCAGCTCGGGACTCTCCTACGAGCAGTACTTC. Amino acid sequence: CASSSGLSYEQYF.